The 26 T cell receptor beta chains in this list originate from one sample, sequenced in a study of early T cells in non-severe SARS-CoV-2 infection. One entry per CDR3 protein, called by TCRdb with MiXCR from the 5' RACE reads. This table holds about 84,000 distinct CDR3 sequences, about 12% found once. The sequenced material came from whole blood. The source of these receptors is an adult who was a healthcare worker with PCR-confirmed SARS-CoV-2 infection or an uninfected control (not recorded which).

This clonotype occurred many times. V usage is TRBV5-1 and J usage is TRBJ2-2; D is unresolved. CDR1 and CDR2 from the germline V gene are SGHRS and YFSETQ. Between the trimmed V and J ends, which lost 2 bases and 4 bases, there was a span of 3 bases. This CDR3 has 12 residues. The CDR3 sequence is CASSFGTGELFF. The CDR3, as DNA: TGCGCCAGCAGCTTCGGCACCGGGGAGCTGTTTTTT.

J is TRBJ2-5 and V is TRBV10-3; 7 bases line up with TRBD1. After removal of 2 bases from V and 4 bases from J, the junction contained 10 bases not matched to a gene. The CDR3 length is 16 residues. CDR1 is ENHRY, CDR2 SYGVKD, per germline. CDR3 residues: CAISEVGRGSRETQYF. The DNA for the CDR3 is TGTGCCATCAGTGAGGTCGGCAGGGGGTCTAGAGAGACCCAGTACTTC.

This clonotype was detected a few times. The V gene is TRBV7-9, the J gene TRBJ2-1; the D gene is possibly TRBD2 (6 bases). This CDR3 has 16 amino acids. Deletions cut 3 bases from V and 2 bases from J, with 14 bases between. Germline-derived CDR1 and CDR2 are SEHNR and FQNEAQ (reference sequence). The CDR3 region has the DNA TGTGCCAGCAGCTTTTTGTCGGGAGCCCCCTACAATGAGCAGTTCTTC. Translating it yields CASSFLSGAPYNEQFF.

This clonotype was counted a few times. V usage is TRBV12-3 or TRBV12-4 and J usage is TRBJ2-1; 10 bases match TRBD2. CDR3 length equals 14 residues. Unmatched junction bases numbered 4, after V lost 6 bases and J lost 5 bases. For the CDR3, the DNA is TGTGCCAGCAGCTGGGGACTAGCGAACAATGAGCAGTTCTTC. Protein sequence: CASSWGLANNEQFF.

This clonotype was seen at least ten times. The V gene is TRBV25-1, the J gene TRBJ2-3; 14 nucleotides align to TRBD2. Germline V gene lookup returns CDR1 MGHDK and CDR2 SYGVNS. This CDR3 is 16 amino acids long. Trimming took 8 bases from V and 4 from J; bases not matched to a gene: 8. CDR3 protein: CASSGTSGGRADTQYF. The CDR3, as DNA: TGTGCCAGCTCCGGGACTAGCGGGGGAAGGGCAGATACGCAGTATTTT.

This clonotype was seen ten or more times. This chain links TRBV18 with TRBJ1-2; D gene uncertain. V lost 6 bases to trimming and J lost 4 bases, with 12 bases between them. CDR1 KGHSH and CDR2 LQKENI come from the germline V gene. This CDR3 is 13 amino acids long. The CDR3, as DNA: TGTGCCAGCTCTCGATTAGGCCCCTATGGCTACACCTTC. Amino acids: CASSRLGPYGYTF.

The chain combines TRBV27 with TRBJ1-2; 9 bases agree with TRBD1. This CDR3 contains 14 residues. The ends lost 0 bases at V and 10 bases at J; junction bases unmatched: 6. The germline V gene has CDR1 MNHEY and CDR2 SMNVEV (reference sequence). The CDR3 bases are TGTGCCAGCAGTTTATCTGGGACAGGGTACATCTACACCTTC. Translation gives CASSLSGTGYIYTF.

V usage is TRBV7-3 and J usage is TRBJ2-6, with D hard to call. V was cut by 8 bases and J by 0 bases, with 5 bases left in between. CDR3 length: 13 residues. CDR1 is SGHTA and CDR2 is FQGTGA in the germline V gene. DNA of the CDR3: TGTGCCAGCGCCCGCTCTGGGGCCAACGTCCTGACTTTC. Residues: CASARSGANVLTF. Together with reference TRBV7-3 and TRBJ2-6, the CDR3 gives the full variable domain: GAGVSQTPSNKVTEKGKYVELRCDPISGHTALYWYRQSLGQGPEFLIYFQGTGAADDSGLPNDRFFAVRPEGSVSTLKIQRTERGDSAVYLCASARSGANVLTFGAGSRLTVL.

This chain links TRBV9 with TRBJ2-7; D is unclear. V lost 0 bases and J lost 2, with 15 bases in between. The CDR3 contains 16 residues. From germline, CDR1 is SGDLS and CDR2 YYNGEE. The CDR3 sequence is CASSVEGYAITYEQYF. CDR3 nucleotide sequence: TGTGCCAGCAGCGTAGAGGGCTACGCTATAACCTACGAGCAGTACTTC.

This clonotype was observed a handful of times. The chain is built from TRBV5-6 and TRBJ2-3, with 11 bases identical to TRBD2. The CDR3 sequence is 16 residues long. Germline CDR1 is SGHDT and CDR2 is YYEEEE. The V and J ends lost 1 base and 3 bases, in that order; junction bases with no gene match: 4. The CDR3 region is CASSLSASGGTDTQYF. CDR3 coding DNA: TGTGCCAGCAGCTTGTCGGCTAGCGGGGGGACAGATACGCAGTATTTT.

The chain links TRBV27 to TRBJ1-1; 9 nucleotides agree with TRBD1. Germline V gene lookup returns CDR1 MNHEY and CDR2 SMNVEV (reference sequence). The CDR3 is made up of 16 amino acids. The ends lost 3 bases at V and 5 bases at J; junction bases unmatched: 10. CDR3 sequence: CASSLDYRGRSTEAFF. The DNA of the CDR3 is TGTGCCAGCAGTTTGGATTACAGGGGGCGTAGTACTGAAGCTTTCTTT.

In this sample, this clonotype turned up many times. CDR3 protein: CAGDLTGRRETQYF. CDR3 in DNA: TGTGCCGGGGACCTGACAGGGCGGAGAGAGACCCAGTACTTC. The chain employs TRBV30 and TRBJ2-5, with 7 bases fitting TRBD1. The CDR3 consists of 14 residues. CDR1 and CDR2 from the germline V gene are GTSNPN and SVGIG (reference sequence). J was trimmed by 4 bases and V by 8 bases; bases with no gene match: 13.

In DNA form, the CDR3 reads TGTGCCAGCAGTTTTCCCCTAGCCAAAAACATTCAGTACTTC. This sequence encodes CASSFPLAKNIQYF. The chain employs TRBV12-3 or TRBV12-4 and TRBJ2-4; D gene ambiguous. This CDR3 contains 14 residues. Deletions cut 3 bases from V and 0 bases from J, with 6 bases between.

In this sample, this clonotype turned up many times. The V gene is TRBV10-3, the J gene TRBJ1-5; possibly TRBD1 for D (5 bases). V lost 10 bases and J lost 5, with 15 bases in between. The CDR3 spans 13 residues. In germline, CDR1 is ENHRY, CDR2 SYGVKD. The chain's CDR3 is CATAQGTDQPQHF. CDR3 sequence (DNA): TGTGCCACTGCCCAGGGAACCGATCAGCCCCAGCATTTT.

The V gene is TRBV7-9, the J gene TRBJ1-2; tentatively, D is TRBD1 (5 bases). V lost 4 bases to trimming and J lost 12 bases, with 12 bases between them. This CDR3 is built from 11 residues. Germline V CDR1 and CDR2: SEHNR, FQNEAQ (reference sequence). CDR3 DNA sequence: TGTGCCAGCAGCTCGCAGGGAATTCACACCTTC. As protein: CASSSQGIHTF.

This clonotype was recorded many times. The CDR3 DNA reads as TGTGCCAGCAGCTTAAGCGGGGGAGAACTCTACAATGAGCAGTTCTTC. This sequence encodes CASSLSGGELYNEQFF. The chain recombines TRBV7-2 with TRBJ2-1, with 8 bases matching TRBD2. The ends lost 2 bases at V and 3 bases at J; junction bases unmatched: 6. This CDR3 has 16 amino acids. Germline values: CDR1 SGHTA, CDR2 FQGNSA.

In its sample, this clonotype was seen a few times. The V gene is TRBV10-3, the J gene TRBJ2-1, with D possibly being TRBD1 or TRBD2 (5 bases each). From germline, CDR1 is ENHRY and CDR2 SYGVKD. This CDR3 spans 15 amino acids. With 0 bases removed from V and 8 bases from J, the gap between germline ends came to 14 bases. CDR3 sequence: CAISESPSLGDEQFF. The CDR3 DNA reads TGTGCCATCAGTGAGTCGCCTAGCTTAGGGGATGAGCAGTTCTTC.

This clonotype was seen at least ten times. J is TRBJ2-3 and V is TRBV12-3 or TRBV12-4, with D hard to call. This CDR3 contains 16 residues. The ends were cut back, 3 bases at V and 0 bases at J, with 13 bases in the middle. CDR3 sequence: CASSLATSPSTDTQYF. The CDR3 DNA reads TGTGCCAGCAGTTTGGCTACCTCGCCTAGCACAGATACGCAGTATTTT.

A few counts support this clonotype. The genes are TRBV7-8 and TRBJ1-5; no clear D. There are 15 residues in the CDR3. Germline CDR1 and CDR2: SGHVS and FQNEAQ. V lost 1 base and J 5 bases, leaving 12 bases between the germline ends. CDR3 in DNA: TGTGCCAGCAGCTTAGGGGGAGGAGGGCATCAGCCCCAGCATTTT. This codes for CASSLGGGGHQPQHF.

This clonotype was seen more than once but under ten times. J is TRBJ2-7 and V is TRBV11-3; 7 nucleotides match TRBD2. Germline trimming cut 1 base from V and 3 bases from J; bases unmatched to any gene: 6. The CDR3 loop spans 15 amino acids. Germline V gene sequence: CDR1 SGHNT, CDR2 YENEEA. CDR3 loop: CASSLGSGTYYEQYF. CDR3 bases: TGTGCCAGCAGCTTAGGGAGCGGGACCTACTACGAGCAGTACTTC.

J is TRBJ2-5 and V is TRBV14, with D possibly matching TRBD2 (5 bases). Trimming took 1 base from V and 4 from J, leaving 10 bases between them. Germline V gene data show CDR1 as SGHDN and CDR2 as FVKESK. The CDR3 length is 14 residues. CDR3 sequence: CASSQGTLRETQYF. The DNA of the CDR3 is TGTGCCAGCAGCCAAGGGACTCTCCGAGAGACCCAGTACTTC.

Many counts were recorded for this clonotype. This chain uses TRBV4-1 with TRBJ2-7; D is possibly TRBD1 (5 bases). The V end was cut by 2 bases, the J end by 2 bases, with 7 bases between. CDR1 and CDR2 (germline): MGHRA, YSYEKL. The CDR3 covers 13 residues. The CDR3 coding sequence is TGCGCCAGCAGCCAACCAGGGACCTACGAGCAGTACTTC. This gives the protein CASSQPGTYEQYF.

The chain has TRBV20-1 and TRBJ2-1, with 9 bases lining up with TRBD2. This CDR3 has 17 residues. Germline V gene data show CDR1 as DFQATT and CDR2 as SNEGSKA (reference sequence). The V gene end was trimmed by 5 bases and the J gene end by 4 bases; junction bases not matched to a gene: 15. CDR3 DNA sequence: TGCAGTGCTCCCCCGGGTAGCGGGGGATCCCGGTACAATGAGCAGTTCTTC. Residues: CSAPPGSGGSRYNEQFF.

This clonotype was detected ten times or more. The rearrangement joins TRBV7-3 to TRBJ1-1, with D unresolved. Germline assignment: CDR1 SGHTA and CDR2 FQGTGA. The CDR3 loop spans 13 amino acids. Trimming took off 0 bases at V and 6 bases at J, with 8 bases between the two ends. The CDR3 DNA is TGTGCCAGCAGCTTAACGGGGATGTCTGAAGCTTTCTTT. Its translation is CASSLTGMSEAFF.

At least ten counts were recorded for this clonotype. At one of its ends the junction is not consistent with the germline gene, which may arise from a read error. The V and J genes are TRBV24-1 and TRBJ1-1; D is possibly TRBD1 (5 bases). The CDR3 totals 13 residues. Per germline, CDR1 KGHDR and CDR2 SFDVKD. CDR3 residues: CATSGTGNTEAFF. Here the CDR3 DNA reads TGTGCCACGAGTGGGACGGGGAACACTGAAGCTTTCTTT.

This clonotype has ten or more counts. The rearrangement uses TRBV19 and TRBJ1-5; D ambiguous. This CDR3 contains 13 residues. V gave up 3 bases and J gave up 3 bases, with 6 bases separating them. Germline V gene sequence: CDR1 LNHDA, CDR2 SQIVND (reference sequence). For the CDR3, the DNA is TGTGCCAGTAGTATGGGCACCAATCAGCCCCAGCATTTT. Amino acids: CASSMGTNQPQHF. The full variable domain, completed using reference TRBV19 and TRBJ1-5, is DGGITQSPKYLFRKEGQNVTLSCEQNLNHDAMYWYRQDPGQGLRLIYYSQIVNDFQKGDIAEGYSVSREKKESFPLTVTSAQKNPTAFYLCASSMGTNQPQHFGDGTRLSIL.